A selection of T cell receptor beta chains follows, all from one sample in a study of blood T cells in healthy people across ages. TCRdb called the 5' RACE reads again in MiXCR, with one record for every CDR3 protein. Among about 1.5 million distinct CDR3 sequences listed, approximately 39% were seen once. The sample comprised blood. The receptors originated from a young woman in good health. The CDR3 runs from the conserved cysteine through the conserved F or W. The order of the fields is CDR3 protein, V gene, CDR3 length, clone size. Clone size is given for some rows only: seen once, a few or many times, or a class if the clone is expanded.

CASSAYSGGGTDTQYF TRBV9 16 -
CASKDGGGVDTQYF TRBV7-2 14 few
CANSLAGAGGSTDTQYF TRBV7-8 17 once
CASSQWQDGNTIYF TRBV14 14 -
CASSVWEGEAVETQYF TRBV9 16 -
CSASGGDTGELFF TRBV20-1 13 -
CSAREWGDQYF TRBV20-1 11 -
CASSLRGGRGAWDTDTQYF TRBV7-9 19 -
CSVDMGPNPYNEQFF TRBV29-1 15 -
CASAGTPYEQYF TRBV27 12 -
CASSQDQDRGPSNSPLHF TRBV3-1 18 -
CASSLGTAASTDTQYF TRBV7-8 16 -
CASSFTGGANYGYTF TRBV7-9 15 few
CASSQDSPPDTQYF TRBV7-2 14 few
CATKERHKYEQYF TRBV28 13 -
CASSLEVRLRGSSPKYEQYF TRBV4-3 20 -
CASSQAIADWTNEQFF TRBV4-3 16 -
CASNPWGGSTDTQYF TRBV19 15 few
CASSSQVFRYGYTF TRBV12-3/TRBV12-4 14 -
CAISDSNLDRGPYGYTF TRBV10-3 17 few
CASSVGTANYGYTF TRBV9 14 many
CSVDLTKIRSYNSPLHF TRBV29-1 17 -
CASSFLGIDSLRAYEQYF TRBV27 18 -
CASSAGQLEQYF TRBV7-9 12 once
CASSSLVGSRSTDTQYF TRBV6-2/TRBV6-3 17 -
CASSLVSPARTDTQYF TRBV7-8 16 -
CASSFPGSDTQYF TRBV12-3/TRBV12-4 13 -
CASSIASGTGGRQPQHF TRBV5-6 17 few
CASSTTALQFF TRBV6-4 11 few
CASSPGLGLGEQYF TRBV12-3/TRBV12-4 14 few
CSALTMGLGYNEQFF TRBV20-1 15 -
CASSVQAGGRETQYF TRBV9 15 -
CASSQEVLAYNSPLHF TRBV4-1 16 few
CASRARDRGQASPLHF TRBV6-5 16 -
CTSSRQTDYGYTF TRBV12-3/TRBV12-4 13 -
CASRPTGGFGYTF TRBV4-1 13 -
CASSYLMTAPNEKLFF TRBV6-2/TRBV6-3 16 few
CASSIDRPRDQPQHF TRBV19 15 -
CASSFAWQEEEDLHF TRBV5-4 15 -
CAISGLSSGRDEQFF TRBV10-3 15 -
CSVERRGGNTEAFF TRBV29-1 14 few
CAISGGASYNKQFF TRBV10-3 14 -
CSARDQGTGYTF TRBV20-1 12 few
CASGRRGGSDNEQFF TRBV4-1 15 -
CASSTLTAGQGSYNEQFF TRBV13 18 -
CASSWDLSTVSGANVLTF TRBV5-1 18 few
CASSEDRESYEQYF TRBV12-3/TRBV12-4 14 few
CASSSAGLGEDTQYF TRBV6-2/TRBV6-3 15 -
CASSWTVDQPQHF TRBV7-9 13 few
CASSKEVGNTIYF TRBV6-1 13 -
CASSPRTPGQGGNYGYTF TRBV3-1 18 -
CASRQLGVGELFF TRBV7-2 13 -
CSARVGNTEQFF TRBV20-1 12 many
CSVELGQLASYEQYF TRBV29-1 15 -
CSAKGQGNSNTEAFF TRBV20-1 15 once